A selection of T cell receptor beta chains follows, all from one sample in a study of blood T cell repertoires in COVID-19. Only in-frame clones appear in the TCRdb table, and some are missing; sequencing was by immunoSEQ multiplex PCR. Of about 36,000 clones detected, 75% to 85% appear once; the ten largest clones hold 35% to 45%. Sequenced material: peripheral blood. Receptor source: a human donor in a cohort sampled during active or convalescent COVID-19. The donor label of this sample is uncertain. The CDR3 runs from the conserved cysteine through the conserved F or W. D genes are given only for firm matches. Not all rows give a size; the values are once, few, many and, for expanded clones, a class.

NA TRBD2 TRBJ2-1 TRBV24-1 CATSWASGDYNEQFF TGTGCCACCAGTTGGGCTAGCGGGGACTACAATGAGCAGTTCTTC
NA NA TRBJ2-5 TRBV2 CASGSGETQYF TGTGCCAGCGGGAGTGGAGAGACCCAGTACTTC
NA NA TRBJ1-1 TRBV21-1 CASSWRQGGDRDTEAFF TGTGCCAGCAGCTGGCGGCAGGGAGGAGATCGGGACACTGAAGCTTTCTTT
NA NA TRBJ1-6 TRBV3-1/TRBV3-2 CASSQGQFNSPLHF TGTGCCAGCAGCCAAGGACAGTTTAATTCACCCCTCCACTTT
NA TRBD2 TRBJ2-7 TRBV6-5 CARTSGPYEQYF TGTGCCAGAACTAGCGGACCCTACGAGCAGTACTTC
NA NA TRBJ1-5 TRBV24-1 CATSDGLGSNQPQHF TGTGCCACCAGTGATGGACTGGGTAGCAATCAGCCCCAGCATTTT
NA TRBD2 TRBJ2-1 TRBV24-1 CATSNRDYNNEQFF TGTGCCACCAGTAATCGGGACTACAACAATGAGCAGTTCTTC
NA TRBD1 TRBJ1-4 TRBV3-1/TRBV3-2 CASSQRQGGDEKLFF TGTGCCAGCAGCCAGCGACAGGGTGGTGACGAAAAACTGTTTTTT
NA NA TRBJ1-1 TRBV6-2/TRBV6-3 CASSSPSRAGTEAFF TGTGCCAGCAGTTCCCCCTCAAGGGCGGGAACTGAAGCTTTCTTT
NA TRBD2 TRBJ2-3 TRBV5-1 CASSPGTSGRMTDTQYF TGCGCCAGCAGCCCCGGGACTAGCGGGAGGATGACAGATACGCAGTATTTT
NA TRBD1 TRBJ2-2 TRBV11-2 CASSFRQGNTGELFF TGTGCCAGCAGCTTTAGACAGGGGAACACCGGGGAGCTGTTTTTT
NA NA TRBJ2-5 TRBV3-1/TRBV3-2 CASSHHQETQYF TGTGCCAGCAGCCACCATCAAGAGACCCAGTACTTC
NA NA TRBJ1-1 TRBV6-6 CAARAGGGSAEAFF TGTGCCGCCCGCGCCGGGGGAGGCTCGGCTGAAGCTTTCTTT
NA TRBD2 TRBJ2-7 TRBV20-1 CSASLGLAVYEQYF TGCAGTGCTAGTTTAGGACTAGCGGTCTACGAGCAGTACTTC
NA TRBD1 TRBJ2-5 TRBV2 CASTLGQGAGETQYF TGTGCCAGCACTCTTGGGCAGGGGGCGGGAGAGACCCAGTACTTC
once NA TRBJ2-1 TRBV7-2 CASGGSSYNEQFF TGTGCCAGCGGCGGAAGCTCCTACAATGAGCAGTTCTTC
few NA TRBJ1-5 TRBV12-5 CASGLGRTVNQPQHF TGTGCTAGTGGTTTGGGGAGGACAGTCAATCAGCCCCAGCATTTT
NA NA TRBJ1-4 TRBV24-1 CATSDPRGTNEKLFF TGTGCCACCAGTGATCCCCGGGGGACTAATGAAAAACTGTTTTTT
NA NA TRBJ1-6 TRBV5-1 CASSLSGSINSPLHF TGCGCCAGCAGCCTCTCGGGATCCATAAATTCACCCCTCCACTTT
once NA TRBJ1-1 TRBV27 CASWITSGLKAFF TGTGCCAGCTGGATAACGTCCGGGTTGAAAGCTTTCTTT
NA TRBD1 TRBJ2-7 TRBV9 CASSSGTGPYEQYF TGTGCCAGCAGCTCCGGGACAGGCCCCTACGAGCAGTACTTC
NA TRBD1 TRBJ1-4 TRBV5-1 CASSSSGTGNEKLFF TGCGCCAGCAGTTCATCCGGGACAGGGAATGAAAAACTGTTTTTT
NA NA TRBJ1-2 TRBV2 CASRLYYGYTF TGTGCCAGCAGACTGTACTATGGCTACACCTTC
NA NA TRBJ1-6 TRBV7-8 CASSREGGGNSPLHF TGTGCCAGCAGCCGAGAGGGAGGCGGGAATTCACCCCTCCACTTT
NA TRBD2 TRBJ2-7 TRBV3-1/TRBV3-2 CASSQELAHEQYF TGTGCCAGCAGCCAAGAACTAGCGCACGAGCAGTACTTC
NA TRBD2 TRBJ2-7 TRBV2 CASKLAGHTYEQYF TGTGCCAGCAAATTAGCGGGCCACACCTACGAGCAGTACTTC
NA TRBD1 TRBJ1-1 TRBV30 CAWSFPGGAPMTEAFF TGTGCCTGGAGTTTCCCAGGGGGCGCACCCATGACTGAAGCTTTCTTT
NA TRBD2 TRBJ2-7 TRBV5-6 CASSFKSILAGGDEQYF TGTGCCAGCAGCTTCAAAAGCATACTAGCGGGAGGTGACGAGCAGTACTTC
NA NA TRBJ1-1 TRBV3-1/TRBV3-2 CASSQGLMNTEAFF TGTGCCAGCAGCCAAGGACTCATGAACACTGAAGCTTTCTTT